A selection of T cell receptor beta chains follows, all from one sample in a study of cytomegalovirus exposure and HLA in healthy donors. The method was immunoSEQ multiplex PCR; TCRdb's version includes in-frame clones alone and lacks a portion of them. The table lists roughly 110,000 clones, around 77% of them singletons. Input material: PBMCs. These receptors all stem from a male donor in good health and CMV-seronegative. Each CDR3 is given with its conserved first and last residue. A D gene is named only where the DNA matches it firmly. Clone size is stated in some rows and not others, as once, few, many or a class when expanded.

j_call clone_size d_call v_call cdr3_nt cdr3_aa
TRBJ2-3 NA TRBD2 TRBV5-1 TGCGCCAGCAGCTTGGTAGGACTAGCGAGAAGCACAGATACGCAGTATTTT CASSLVGLARSTDTQYF
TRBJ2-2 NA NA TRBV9 TGTGCCAGCAGCGTAGTTAAGTGGGCAGACACCGGGGAGCTGTTTTTT CASSVVKWADTGELFF
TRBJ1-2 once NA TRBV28 TGTGCCAGCAGCCTAAAGACACGCTACACCTTC CASSLKTRYTF
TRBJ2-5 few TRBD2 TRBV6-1 TGTGCCAGCAGTGAATCTGCGGGAGGGGTAGAGACCCAGTACTTC CASSESAGGVETQYF
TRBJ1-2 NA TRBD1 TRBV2 TGTGCCAGCAGTCCGGACAGGGTCGGCGGCTACACCTTC CASSPDRVGGYTF
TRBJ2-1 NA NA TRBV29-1 TGCAGCGTTGAAGATTACCCTAGGTATGGCAATGAGCAGTTCTTC CSVEDYPRYGNEQFF
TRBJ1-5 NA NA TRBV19 TGTGCCAGTACTTATACCCAGGGAAGGCAGGATCAGCCCCAGCATTTT CASTYTQGRQDQPQHF
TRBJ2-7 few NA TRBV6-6 TGTGCCAGCAGTTACTCTAGCCGGGATTACTACGAGCAGTACTTC CASSYSSRDYYEQYF
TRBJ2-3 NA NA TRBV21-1 TGTGCCAGCAGCAAACCCTCAAGACAAGACCCGGGCGGGAGCATTGGAGATACGCAGTATTTT CASSKPSRQDPGGSIGDTQYF
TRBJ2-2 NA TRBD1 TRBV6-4 TGTGCCAGCAGTCCCCGGACAGGGAACACCGGGGAGCTGTTTTTT CASSPRTGNTGELFF
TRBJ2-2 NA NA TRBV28 TGTGCCAGCAAGTCAGGGGACACCGGGGAGCTGTTTTTT CASKSGDTGELFF
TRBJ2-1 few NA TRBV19 TGTGCCAGTAGTATAGTGCGGGGTGGTGAGCAGTTCTTC CASSIVRGGEQFF
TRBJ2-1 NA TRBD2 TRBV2 TGTGCCACCGGACGGACTAGCGTATACAATGAGCAGTTCTTC CATGRTSVYNEQFF
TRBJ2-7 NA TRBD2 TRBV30 TGTGCCTGTTCCCTCGGGGGGGGATACGAGCAGTACTTC CACSLGGGYEQYF
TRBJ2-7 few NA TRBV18 TGTGCCAGCTCTCCGGGACTGTCCCGCGAGCAGTACTTC CASSPGLSREQYF
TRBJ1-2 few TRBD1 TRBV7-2 TGTGCCAGCAGCTTAAAGACAGGGACCAACCTCTATGGCTACACCTTC CASSLKTGTNLYGYTF